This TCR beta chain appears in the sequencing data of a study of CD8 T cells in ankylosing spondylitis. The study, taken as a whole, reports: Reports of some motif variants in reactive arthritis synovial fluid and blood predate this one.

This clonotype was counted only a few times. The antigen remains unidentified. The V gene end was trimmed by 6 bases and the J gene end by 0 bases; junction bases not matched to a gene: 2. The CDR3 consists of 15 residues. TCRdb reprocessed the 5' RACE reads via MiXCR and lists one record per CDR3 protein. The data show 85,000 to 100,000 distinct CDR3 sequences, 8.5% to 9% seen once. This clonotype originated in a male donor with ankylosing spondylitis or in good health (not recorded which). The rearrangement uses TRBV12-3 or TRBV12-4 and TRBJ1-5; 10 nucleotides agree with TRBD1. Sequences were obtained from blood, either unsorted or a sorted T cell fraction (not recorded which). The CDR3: CASRRTGGSNQPQHF. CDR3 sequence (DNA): TGTGCCAGCAGGAGGACAGGGGGTAGCAATCAGCCCCAGCATTTT.